Sequencing of this T cell receptor (beta chain) was carried out in a study of blood T cell repertoires in COVID-19. For the study at large: Acute-phase and convalescent COVID-19 samples originated in the United States, Italy and Spain. PBMCs, B-cell-depleted T cells, or T cells were the source of the cDNA or gDNA that made up the material.

As handled by the study authors: Amplification from reference gene primers served as the basis for estimated nucleated cell counts. Sequenced by immunoSEQ multiplex PCR; TCRdb stores in-frame clones only, minus some. The V and J calls and clone size were taken over from that table, and D and trimming were inferred from the DNA. The sample has fewer than 350,000 clones, roughly 87% seen once. CDR3 length: 14 amino acids. Trimming cost V 4 bases and J 0 bases; bases outside gene matches: 3. Germline lookup yields CDR1 SGHRS and CDR2 YFSETQ. V and J are TRBV5-1 and TRBJ1-1, with 7 bases matching TRBD1. The specimen sequenced was peripheral blood. This TCR was recovered from a man between 18 and 29 years old with active or convalescent COVID-19. The CDR3 is CASSVTGLNTEAFF. The CDR3 nucleotides read TGCGCCAGCAGCGTGACAGGGCTGAACACTGAAGCTTTCTTT.